This TCR beta chain came from a study of blood T cell repertoires in COVID-19. Measured with immunoSEQ multiplex PCR; TCRdb has only the in-frame clones, and not every one. The sample includes approximately 500,000 clones, approximately 90% of them seen just once. Per the germline V gene, CDR1 is MDHEN and CDR2 is SYDVKM. CDR3 size: 12 residues. V was shortened by 2 bases and J by 7 bases, with 6 bases between the two germline ends. The sequencing sample was made of PBMCs or T cells enriched from blood (not recorded which). The chain is built from TRBV28 and TRBJ2-1; unclear D gene. The receptor's source is a woman aged 40 to 55 who had recovered from COVID-19. CDR3 region: CASSLTANEQFF. For the CDR3, the DNA is TGTGCCAGCAGTTTAACTGCAAATGAGCAGTTCTTC.